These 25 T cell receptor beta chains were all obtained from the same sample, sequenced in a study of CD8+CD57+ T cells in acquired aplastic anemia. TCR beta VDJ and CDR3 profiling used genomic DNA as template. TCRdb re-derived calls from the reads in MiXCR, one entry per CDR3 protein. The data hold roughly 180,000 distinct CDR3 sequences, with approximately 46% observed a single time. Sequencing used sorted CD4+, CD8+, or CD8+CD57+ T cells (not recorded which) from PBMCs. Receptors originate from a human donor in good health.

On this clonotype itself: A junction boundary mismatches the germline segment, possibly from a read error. The CDR3 loop is CASSEQLAGRYNEQFF. The CDR3 DNA follows: TGTGCCAGCAGTGAGCAATTAGCGGGGAGATACAATGAGCAGTTCTTC. The chain has TRBV10-3 and TRBJ2-1; 8 nucleotides line up with TRBD2. The CDR3 has 16 residues. Germline CDR1 and CDR2: ENHRY and SYGVKD.

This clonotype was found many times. The CDR3, as DNA: TGTGCCAGTAGAACTTCAGGGAATTCACCCCTCCACTTT. Its protein is CASRTSGNSPLHF. The gene calls are TRBV19 and TRBJ1-6; D perhaps matches TRBD1 (5 bases). Germline V CDR1 and CDR2: LNHDA, SQIVND (reference sequence). This CDR3 region has 13 residues. V lost 6 bases and J lost 7, with 10 bases in between.

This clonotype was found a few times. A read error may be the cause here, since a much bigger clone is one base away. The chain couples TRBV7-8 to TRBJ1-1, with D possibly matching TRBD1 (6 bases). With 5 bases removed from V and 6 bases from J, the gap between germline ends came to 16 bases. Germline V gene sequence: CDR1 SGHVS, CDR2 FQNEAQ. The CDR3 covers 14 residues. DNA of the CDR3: TGTGCCAGCAGCCTCGGGGGGCGAGTGGCTGAAGCTTTCTTT. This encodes CASSLGGRVAEAFF.

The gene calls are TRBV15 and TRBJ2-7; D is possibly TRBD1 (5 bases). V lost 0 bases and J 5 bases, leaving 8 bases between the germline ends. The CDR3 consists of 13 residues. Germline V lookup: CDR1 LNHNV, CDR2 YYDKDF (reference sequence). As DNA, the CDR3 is TGTGCCACCAGCAGAGACAGGGTGGACGAGCAGTACGTC. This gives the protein CATSRDRVDEQYV.

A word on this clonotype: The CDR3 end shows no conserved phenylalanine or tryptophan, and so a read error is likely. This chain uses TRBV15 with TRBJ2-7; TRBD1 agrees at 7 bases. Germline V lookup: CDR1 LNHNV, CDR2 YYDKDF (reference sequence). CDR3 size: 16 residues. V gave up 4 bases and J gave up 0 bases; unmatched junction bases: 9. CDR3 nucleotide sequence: TGTGCCACCAGCACCGGGACAGCCTCACTCTCCTACGAGCAGTACCTC. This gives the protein CATSTGTASLSYEQYL.

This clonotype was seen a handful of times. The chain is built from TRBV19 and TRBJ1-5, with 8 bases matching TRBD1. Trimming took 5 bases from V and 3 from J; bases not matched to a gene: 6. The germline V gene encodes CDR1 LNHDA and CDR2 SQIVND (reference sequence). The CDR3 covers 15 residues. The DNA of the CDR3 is TGTGCCAGTAGTGGATGGACAGGGCTCAATCAGCCCCAGCATTTT. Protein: CASSGWTGLNQPQHF.

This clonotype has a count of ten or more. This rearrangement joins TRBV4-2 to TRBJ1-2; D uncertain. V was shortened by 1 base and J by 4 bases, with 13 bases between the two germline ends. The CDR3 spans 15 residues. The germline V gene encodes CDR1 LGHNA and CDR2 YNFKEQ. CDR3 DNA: TGTGCCAGCAGCCAAGTTATAAGGGAAGGCTATGGCTACACCTTC. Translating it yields CASSQVIREGYGYTF.

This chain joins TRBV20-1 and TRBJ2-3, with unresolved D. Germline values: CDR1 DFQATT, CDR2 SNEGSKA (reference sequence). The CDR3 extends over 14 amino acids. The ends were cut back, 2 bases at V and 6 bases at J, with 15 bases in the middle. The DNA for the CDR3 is TGCAGTGCTAGACCGCTAGTAGTAACGGATACGCAGTATTTT. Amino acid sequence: CSARPLVVTDTQYF.

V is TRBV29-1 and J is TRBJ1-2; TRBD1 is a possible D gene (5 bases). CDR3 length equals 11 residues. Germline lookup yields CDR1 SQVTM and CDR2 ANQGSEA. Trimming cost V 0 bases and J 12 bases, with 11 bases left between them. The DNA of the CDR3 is TGCAGCGTTGAAGATATGTGGGGGAACACCTTC. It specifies CSVEDMWGNTF.

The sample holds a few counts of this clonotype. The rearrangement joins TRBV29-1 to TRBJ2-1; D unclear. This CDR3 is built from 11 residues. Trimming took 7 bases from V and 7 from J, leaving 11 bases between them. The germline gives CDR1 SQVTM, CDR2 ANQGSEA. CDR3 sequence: CSADSINEQFF. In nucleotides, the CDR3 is TGCAGCGCCGACTCCATAAATGAGCAGTTCTTC.

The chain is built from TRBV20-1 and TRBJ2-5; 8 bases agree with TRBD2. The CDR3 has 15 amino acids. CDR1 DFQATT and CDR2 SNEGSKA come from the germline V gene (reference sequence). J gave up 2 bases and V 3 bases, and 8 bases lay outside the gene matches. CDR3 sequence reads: CSASPAGARQETQYF. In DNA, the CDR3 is TGCAGTGCTAGCCCAGCGGGGGCGAGACAAGAGACCCAGTACTTC.

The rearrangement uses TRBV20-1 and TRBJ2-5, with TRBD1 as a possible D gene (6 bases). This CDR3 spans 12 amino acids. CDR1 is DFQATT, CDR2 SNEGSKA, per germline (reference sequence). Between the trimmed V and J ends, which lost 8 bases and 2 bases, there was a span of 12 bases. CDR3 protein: CSLKQGQETQYF. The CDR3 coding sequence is TGCAGTCTTAAACAGGGACAAGAGACCCAGTACTTC.

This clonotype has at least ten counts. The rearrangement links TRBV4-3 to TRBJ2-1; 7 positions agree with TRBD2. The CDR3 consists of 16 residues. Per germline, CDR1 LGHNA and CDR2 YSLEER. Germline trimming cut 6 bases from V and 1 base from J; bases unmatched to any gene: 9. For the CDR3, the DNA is TGCGCCAGCAGTCTCCAGAGCGGGATGTCCTACAATGAGCAGTTCTTC. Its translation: CASSLQSGMSYNEQFF.

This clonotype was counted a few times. CDR3 amino acids: CSASRIGELFF. The CDR3 DNA reads TGCAGTGCCAGTCGGATCGGGGAGCTGTTTTTT. The J gene is TRBJ2-2, the V gene TRBV20-1; no definite D call. Germline V gene data show CDR1 as DFQATT and CDR2 as SNEGSKA (reference sequence). This CDR3 has 11 residues. V was cut by 6 bases and J by 7 bases, with 9 bases left in between.

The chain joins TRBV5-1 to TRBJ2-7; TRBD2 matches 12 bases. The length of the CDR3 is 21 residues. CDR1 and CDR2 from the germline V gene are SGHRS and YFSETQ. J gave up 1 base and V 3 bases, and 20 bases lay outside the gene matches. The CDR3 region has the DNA TGCGCCAGCAGCTCCCCCTCTACCCGGGTTTCGACTAGCGGGAGTTCCTACGAGCAGTACTTC. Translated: CASSSPSTRVSTSGSSYEQYF.

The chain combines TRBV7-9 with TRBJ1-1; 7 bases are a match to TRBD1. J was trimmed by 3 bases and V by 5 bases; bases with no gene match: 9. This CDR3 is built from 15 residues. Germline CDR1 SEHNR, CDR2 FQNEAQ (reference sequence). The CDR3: CASSHSTGIDTEAFF. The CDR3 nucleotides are TGTGCCAGCAGCCACTCGACAGGGATCGACACTGAAGCTTTCTTT.

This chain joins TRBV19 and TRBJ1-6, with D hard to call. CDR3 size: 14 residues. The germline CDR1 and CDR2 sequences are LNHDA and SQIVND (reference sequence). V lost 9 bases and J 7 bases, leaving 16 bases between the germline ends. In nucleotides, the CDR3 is TGTGCCAGCAGCTTAGGGCAGACCAATTCACCCCTCCACTTT. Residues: CASSLGQTNSPLHF.

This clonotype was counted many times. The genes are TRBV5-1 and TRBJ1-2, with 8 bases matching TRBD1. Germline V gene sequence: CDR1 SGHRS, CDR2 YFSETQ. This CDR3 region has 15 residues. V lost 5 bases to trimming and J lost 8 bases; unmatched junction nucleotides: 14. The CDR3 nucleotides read TGCGCCAGCAGTCCTGAAACTCCAGGGGGCCGGGGCTACACCTTC. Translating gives CASSPETPGGRGYTF.

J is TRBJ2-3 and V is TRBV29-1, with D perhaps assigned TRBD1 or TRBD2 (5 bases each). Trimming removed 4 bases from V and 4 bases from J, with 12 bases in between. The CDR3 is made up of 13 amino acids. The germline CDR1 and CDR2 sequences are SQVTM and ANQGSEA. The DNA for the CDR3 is TGCAGCGTTGTGAGGGGTAGCGCAGATACGCAGTATTTT. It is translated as CSVVRGSADTQYF.

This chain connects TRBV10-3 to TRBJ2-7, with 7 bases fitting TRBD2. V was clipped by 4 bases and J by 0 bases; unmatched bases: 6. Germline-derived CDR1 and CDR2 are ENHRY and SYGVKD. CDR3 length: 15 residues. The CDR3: CAISAGRGSSYEQYF. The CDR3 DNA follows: TGTGCCATCAGTGCTGGGCGGGGGTCCTCCTACGAGCAGTACTTC.

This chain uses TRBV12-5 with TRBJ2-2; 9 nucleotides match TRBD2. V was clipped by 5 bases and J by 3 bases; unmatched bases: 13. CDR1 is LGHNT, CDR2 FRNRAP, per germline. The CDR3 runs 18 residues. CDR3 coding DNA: TGTGCTAGTGGTGGGAGGTGGCGGGAGGGCCGGGACACCGGGGAGCTGTTTTTT. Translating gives CASGGRWREGRDTGELFF.

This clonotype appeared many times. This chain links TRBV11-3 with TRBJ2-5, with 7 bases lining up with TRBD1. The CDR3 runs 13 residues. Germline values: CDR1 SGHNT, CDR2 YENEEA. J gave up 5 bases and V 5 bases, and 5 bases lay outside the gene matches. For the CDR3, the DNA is TGTGCCAGCAGCACAACAGGGGTCGAGACCCAGTACTTC. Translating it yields CASSTTGVETQYF.

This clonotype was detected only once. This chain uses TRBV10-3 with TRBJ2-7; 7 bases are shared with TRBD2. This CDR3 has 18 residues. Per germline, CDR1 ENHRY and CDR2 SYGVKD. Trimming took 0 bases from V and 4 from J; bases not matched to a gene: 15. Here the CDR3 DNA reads TGTGCCATCAGTGAGTCCGGGGGGAACCTAATTTTGGTTTACGAGCAGTACTTC. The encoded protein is CAISESGGNLILVYEQYF.

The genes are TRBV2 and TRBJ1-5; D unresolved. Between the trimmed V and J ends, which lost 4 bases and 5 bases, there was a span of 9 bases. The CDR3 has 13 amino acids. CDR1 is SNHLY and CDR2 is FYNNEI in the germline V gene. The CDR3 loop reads CASSAIKDQPQHF. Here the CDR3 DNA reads TGTGCCAGCAGTGCCATCAAAGATCAGCCCCAGCATTTT.

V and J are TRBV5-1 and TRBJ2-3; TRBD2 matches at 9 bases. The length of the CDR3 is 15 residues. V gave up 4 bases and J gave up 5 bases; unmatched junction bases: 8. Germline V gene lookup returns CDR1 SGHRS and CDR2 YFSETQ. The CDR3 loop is CASSLAGGRIDTQYF. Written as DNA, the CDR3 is TGCGCCAGCAGCCTTGCGGGGGGGCGTATAGATACGCAGTATTTT.